This TCR beta chain was identified in a study of cytomegalovirus exposure and HLA in healthy donors. Study findings and constraints: Per a later analysis, 15,000 to 20,000 TCR beta sequences showed association with HLA alleles at 0.05 false discovery rate. Researchers reported in a later analysis that a missense DCLRE1C variant was tied to TCR beta V- and J-gene trimming. Segments of the TCR beta V type were, in most cases, productive about 87% or about 30% of the time in an earlier analysis.

The PCR used 60 Vbeta and 13 Jbeta primers. TCRdb's table, derived via immunoSEQ multiplex PCR, lists solely in-frame clones and lacks some. In the table there are around 200,000 clones, approximately 78% of which are singletons. Sampled while nominally healthy, donors likely had unrecorded immune exposures. A word on this clone: What it binds is not known.

The sequencing sample was made of PBMCs. This clonotype was sampled from a woman aged 18-29 years in good health and CMV-seronegative.

In DNA form, the CDR3 reads TGTGCCAGCAGCTCCGGGAAAGGGCGCCTTGGCACAGATACGCAGTATTTT. Its translation is CASSSGKGRLGTDTQYF. The chain couples TRBV13 to TRBJ2-3, with D maybe TRBD2 (5 bases). V dropped 4 bases and J dropped 1 base, with 18 bases sitting between them. CDR3 size: 17 residues. The germline CDR1 and CDR2 sequences are PRHDT and FYEKMQ (reference sequence).